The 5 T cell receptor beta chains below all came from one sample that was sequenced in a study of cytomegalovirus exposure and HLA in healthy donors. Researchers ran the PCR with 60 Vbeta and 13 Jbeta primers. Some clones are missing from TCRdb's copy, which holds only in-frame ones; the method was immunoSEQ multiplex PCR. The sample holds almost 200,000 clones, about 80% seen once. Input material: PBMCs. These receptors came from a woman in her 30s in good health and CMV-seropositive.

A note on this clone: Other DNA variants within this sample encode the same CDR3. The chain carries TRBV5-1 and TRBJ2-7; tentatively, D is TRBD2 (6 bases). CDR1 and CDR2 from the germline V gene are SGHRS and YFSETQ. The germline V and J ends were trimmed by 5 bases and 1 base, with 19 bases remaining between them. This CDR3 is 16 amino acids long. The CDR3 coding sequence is TGCGCCAGCAGTTTCGGAGGGACGGACCATTCCTACGAGCAGTACTTC. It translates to CASSFGGTDHSYEQYF.

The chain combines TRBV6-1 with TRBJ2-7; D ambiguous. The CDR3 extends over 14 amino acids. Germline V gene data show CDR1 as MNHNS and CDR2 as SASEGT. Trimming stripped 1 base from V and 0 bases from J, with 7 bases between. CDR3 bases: TGTGCCAGCAGTGAAGGGTCAGTCTCCTACGAGCAGTACTTC. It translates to CASSEGSVSYEQYF.

The CDR3 DNA follows: TGTGCCAGCAGCCGCGTGGTAGTCAGCGGAGTGGAGACCCAGTACTTC. Translation: CASSRVVVSGVETQYF. The chain joins TRBV7-9 to TRBJ2-5, with a weak D call TRBD2 (5 bases). Trimming left V 5 bases short and J 5 bases short, with 21 bases between. CDR1 and CDR2 (germline): SEHNR, FQNEAQ (reference sequence). The CDR3 covers 16 residues.

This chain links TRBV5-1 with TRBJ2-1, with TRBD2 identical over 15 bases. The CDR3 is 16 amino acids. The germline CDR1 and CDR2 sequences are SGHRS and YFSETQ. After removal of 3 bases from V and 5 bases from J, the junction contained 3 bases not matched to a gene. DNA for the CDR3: TGCGCCAGCAGCTCCGGACTAGCGGGAGGGAACAATGAGCAGTTCTTC. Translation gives CASSSGLAGGNNEQFF.

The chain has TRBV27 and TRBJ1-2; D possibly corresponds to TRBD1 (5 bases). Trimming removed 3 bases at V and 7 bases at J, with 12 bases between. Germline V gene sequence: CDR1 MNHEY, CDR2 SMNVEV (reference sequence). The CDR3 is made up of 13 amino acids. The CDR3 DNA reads TGTGCCAGCAGTTTGCAGGGCATAAGTGGCTACACCTTC. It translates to CASSLQGISGYTF.